Listed below are T cell receptor beta chains from one sample, sequenced in a study of identical twins. Using its own MiXCR run on the 5' RACE reads, TCRdb lists one record per CDR3 protein. There are hundreds of thousands of distinct CDR3 sequences in the sample; around 7.6% occur only once, and over 5% lies in the top ten. This sample also belongs to another study, concerning yellow fever vaccine responses in identical twins.

Material: CD8+ T cells sorted from blood. The receptors derive from a young woman in good health. The CDR3 runs from the conserved cysteine through the conserved F or W. D genes are given only for firm matches. Some rows have no size entry. The others give once, few or many, or a class for an expanded clone.

clone size	J gene	V gene	D gene	CDR3 DNA	CDR3 protein
many	TRBJ2-2	TRBV7-8	NA	TGTGCCAGCAGCCAAGAACACGTCAACACCGGGGAGCTGTTTTTT	CASSQEHVNTGELFF
NA	TRBJ2-5	TRBV7-8	NA	TGTGCCAGCAGCTTAGCTCCCAGGGTAGGACGAGAGACCCAGTACTTC	CASSLAPRVGRETQYF
few	TRBJ2-7	TRBV5-1	NA	TGCGCCAGCAGCTTTCCGGGCTCCGGGGCCTACGAGCAGTACTTC	CASSFPGSGAYEQYF
NA	TRBJ2-7	TRBV7-2	NA	TGTGCCAGCAGCTTAGATGCCAGTTTCTACGAGCAGTACTTC	CASSLDASFYEQYF
many	TRBJ2-1	TRBV7-8	NA	TGTGCCAGCATCCAAGGGGGTTGGACCTTCTCCTACAATGAGCAGTTCTTC	CASIQGGWTFSYNEQFF
few	TRBJ2-3	TRBV5-6	NA	TGTGCCAGCAGCCCCTTCGGCACAGATACGCAGTATTTT	CASSPFGTDTQYF
NA	TRBJ2-3	TRBV7-9	NA	TGTGCCAGCAGGGGGCGTCGACAGGCACCCACAGATACGCAGTATTTT	CASRGRRQAPTDTQYF
few	TRBJ2-7	TRBV7-9	NA	TGTGCCAGCAGCCCCCCGGACGGCTACGAGCAGTACTTC	CASSPPDGYEQYF
many	TRBJ1-1	TRBV12-3/TRBV12-4	NA	TGTGCCAGCAGTTTAGCGCTAATTTGGACTGCCGTCACTGAAGCTTTCTTT	CASSLALIWTAVTEAFF
few	TRBJ2-1	TRBV29-1	NA	TGCAGCGTTGGGGAACCCGCGGGGCGCGCCTACAATGAGCAGTTCTTC	CSVGEPAGRAYNEQFF
many	TRBJ2-2	TRBV29-1	NA	TGCAGCGTTGAAAGGGCTAGCTTGGGGACCGGGGAGCTGTTTTTT	CSVERASLGTGELFF
many	TRBJ2-3	TRBV12-3/TRBV12-4	TRBD1	TGTGCCAGCAGTCCGGGACAGGGGTTGGAAACAGATACGCAGTATTTT	CASSPGQGLETDTQYF
many	TRBJ1-1	TRBV12-3/TRBV12-4	NA	TGTGCCAGCAGGGGGGGTGGCACTGAAGCTTTCTTT	CASRGGGTEAFF
NA	TRBJ2-5	TRBV11-2	TRBD2	TGTGCCAGCAGCTTACTAGCGGGGGAGCAAGAGACCCAGTACTTC	CASSLLAGEQETQYF
few	TRBJ2-5	TRBV7-9	TRBD1	TGTGCCAGCAGCAAACCGACAGGGGAAGAGACCCAGTACTTC	CASSKPTGEETQYF
many	TRBJ2-5	TRBV7-9	TRBD1	TGTGCCAGCAGCCAAAAGCAAACAGGGGTGAGAGAGACCCAGTACTTC	CASSQKQTGVRETQYF
NA	TRBJ2-5	TRBV6-5	NA	TGTGCCAGCAGTTACCTGGGCCTGGGGGAGACCCAGTACTTC	CASSYLGLGETQYF
few	TRBJ1-2	TRBV4-2	NA	TGTGCCAGCAGCCCTGGGAGTTTAGCTAACTATGGCTACACCTTC	CASSPGSLANYGYTF
many	TRBJ2-1	TRBV27	TRBD2	TGTGCCAGCGGGAGGACTAGCGGTTACAATGAGCAGTTCTTC	CASGRTSGYNEQFF
many	TRBJ1-1	TRBV5-1	NA	TGCGCCAGCAGCAAGGCCCCCCCGCGGGGCGAGAACACTGAAGCTTTCTTT	CASSKAPPRGENTEAFF
NA	TRBJ1-6	TRBV7-9	NA	TGTGCCAGCAGCTTAGTCCGGGGCCAATCACCCCTCCACTTT	CASSLVRGQSPLHF
NA	TRBJ2-1	TRBV5-5	NA	TGTGCCAGCAGCTTGGGTACGGGGTCCAATGAGCAGTTCTTC	CASSLGTGSNEQFF
few	TRBJ2-5	TRBV29-1	NA	TGCAGCGTTGAAGACGCCGCCGAGACCCAGTACTTC	CSVEDAAETQYF
NA	TRBJ2-1	TRBV5-6	NA	TGTGCCAGCAGCGGGAGCAGGTACAATGAGCAGTTCTTC	CASSGSRYNEQFF
NA	TRBJ2-7	TRBV29-1	TRBD1	TGCAGCGTTACGGGACAGGGGGCATACGAGCAGTACTTC	CSVTGQGAYEQYF
few	TRBJ2-3	TRBV9	NA	TGTGCCAGCAGCATTCGAGGTGGGGGTAGCACAGATACGCAGTATTTT	CASSIRGGGSTDTQYF
NA	TRBJ2-1	TRBV24-1	NA	TGTGCCACCAGTGATATGGTAGATGAGCAGTTCTTC	CATSDMVDEQFF
NA	TRBJ2-1	TRBV13	TRBD2	TGTGCCTGCTGCCCCCAAGGGCTAGCGGGAGAATCTTCTGATGAGCAGTTCTTC	CACCPQGLAGESSDEQFF
many	TRBJ2-3	TRBV7-9	TRBD2	TGTGCCAGCAGCTTAGAGTACCCCGGGAGGACAGATACGCAGTATTTT	CASSLEYPGRTDTQYF
NA	TRBJ2-2	TRBV2	NA	TGTGCCAGCAGTGAACCGCCAGGGGGGAAGGGCACCGGGGAGCTGTTTTTT	CASSEPPGGKGTGELFF
many	TRBJ2-7	TRBV5-1	TRBD1	TGCGCCAGCAGCTACGACAGGGAGCCCTACGAGCAGTACTTC	CASSYDREPYEQYF
many	TRBJ2-4	TRBV28	TRBD2	TGTGCCAGCAGTTTAGGCGGGGGTATTCAGTACTTC	CASSLGGGIQYF
NA	TRBJ2-1	TRBV11-2	NA	TGTGCCAGCAGCTTTAATGAGGACACTCTCGACAATGAGCAGTTCTTC	CASSFNEDTLDNEQFF
many	TRBJ2-1	TRBV3-1	NA	TGTGCCAGCAGCCAAGATGGGGAAATCCCTCGAGATGAGCAGTTCTTC	CASSQDGEIPRDEQFF
many	TRBJ2-1	TRBV20-1	TRBD2	TGCAGTGCGCTGCGTGGGACTAGCAATGAGCAGTTCTTC	CSALRGTSNEQFF
NA	TRBJ2-7	TRBV7-9	NA	TGTGCCAGCAGCCCCCGGGTCGGGCCCTACGAGCAGTACTTC	CASSPRVGPYEQYF
NA	TRBJ2-4	TRBV28	TRBD1	TGTGCCAGCAGTTCACAGGGGTTGGGCAAAAACATTCAGTACTTC	CASSSQGLGKNIQYF
few	TRBJ2-3	TRBV7-6	TRBD2	TGTGCCAGCAGCGCTAGCGGGGGCTCAGATACGCAGTATTTT	CASSASGGSDTQYF
few	TRBJ2-3	TRBV6-1	NA	TGTGCCAGCAGTGAAGGGGTTACTAGCACAGATACGCAGTATTTT	CASSEGVTSTDTQYF
many	TRBJ1-1	TRBV3-1	NA	TGTGCCAGCAGCCAAGATCAACTGGGACGGATGAACACTGAAGCTTTCTTT	CASSQDQLGRMNTEAFF
NA	TRBJ2-1	TRBV9	TRBD2	TGTGCCAGCAGCCTAGGGGGGACTAGCGGAAATGAGCAGTTCTTC	CASSLGGTSGNEQFF
few	TRBJ2-1	TRBV20-1	TRBD2	TGCAGTGCTAGAGTCAGCGGGGAATACAATGAGCAGTTCTTC	CSARVSGEYNEQFF
many	TRBJ2-7	TRBV5-1	TRBD1	TGCGCCAGCAGCTTGGAAGGGGGCTTGTCCTACGAGCAGTACTTC	CASSLEGGLSYEQYF
many	TRBJ2-3	TRBV4-1	NA	TGCGCCAGCAGCTTCTCAGGGGATACCACAGATACGCAGTATTTT	CASSFSGDTTDTQYF
NA	TRBJ2-3	TRBV15	NA	TGTGCCACCAGCAGAGAAGGAGGAGGCACAGATACGCAGTATTTT	CATSREGGGTDTQYF
NA	TRBJ2-2	TRBV2	NA	TGTGCCAGCAGTGAGGGTCTTCTAGCCTTCACCGGGGAGCTGTTTTTT	CASSEGLLAFTGELFF
few	TRBJ2-7	TRBV11-2	NA	TGTGCCAGCAGCCTTCCCGGGAGCCCCCACGAGCAGTACTTC	CASSLPGSPHEQYF
many	TRBJ1-6	TRBV12-3/TRBV12-4	NA	TGTGCCAGCAGTTTGGCGCTCAGTAATTCACCCCTCCACTTT	CASSLALSNSPLHF
few	TRBJ2-4	TRBV20-1	TRBD2	TGCAGTGCTCAAGAGGTAATAGCGGGAGACGTTGCCAAAAACATTCAGTACTTC	CSAQEVIAGDVAKNIQYF
many	TRBJ2-7	TRBV7-9	NA	TGTGCCAGCAGCCCCGCGGGGGCAGGGTCTAACTACGAGCAGTACTTC	CASSPAGAGSNYEQYF
NA	TRBJ2-3	TRBV19	TRBD2	TGTGCCAGTAGTATCCAGACTAGCAGCTACACAGATACGCAGTATTTT	CASSIQTSSYTDTQYF
many	TRBJ2-5	TRBV2	NA	TGTGCCAGCAGTGAAGCCTGGACAAAAGAGACCCAGTACTTC	CASSEAWTKETQYF